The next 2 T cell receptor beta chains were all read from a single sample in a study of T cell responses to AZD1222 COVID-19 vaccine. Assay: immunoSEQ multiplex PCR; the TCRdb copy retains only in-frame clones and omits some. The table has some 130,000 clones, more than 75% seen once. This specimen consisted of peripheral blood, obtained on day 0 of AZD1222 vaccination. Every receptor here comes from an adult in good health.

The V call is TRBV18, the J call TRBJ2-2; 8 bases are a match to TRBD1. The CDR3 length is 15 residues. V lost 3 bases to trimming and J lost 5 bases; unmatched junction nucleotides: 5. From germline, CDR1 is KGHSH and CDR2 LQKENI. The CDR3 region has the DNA TGTGCCAGCTCACCCAGGACAGGGAGAACCGGGGAGCTGTTTTTT. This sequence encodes CASSPRTGRTGELFF.

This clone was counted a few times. This CDR3 reads CASSYEVGVLIRQYF. CDR3 DNA: TGTGCCAGCAGCTACGAGGTTGGGGTTTTAATCCGGCAGTACTTC. This rearrangement joins TRBV7-2 to TRBJ2-7; no firm D call. The CDR3 has 15 amino acids. Germline V gives CDR1 SGHTA, CDR2 FQGNSA. With 4 bases removed from V and 9 bases from J, the gap between germline ends came to 22 bases.